This TCR beta chain was recovered during a study of shared clonotypes between healthy human individuals. Broader study findings: Sharing across four donors was highest in naive CD4 (around 5%) and lowest in memory CD8 (around 0.4%).

For this clone: What it binds is not known.

CDR3 length: 15 amino acids. The germline V gene has CDR1 LGHNT and CDR2 FRNRAP. V lost 0 bases and J lost 3, with 11 bases in between. Sequencing used immunoSEQ multiplex PCR; TCRdb keeps in-frame clones, though not all of them. Of around 2,100,000 clones in the sample, approximately 94% were seen once. Terminally differentiated effector memory CD45RA+ cells were left out of the naive CD8 fraction, which was CD45RO-negative and positively selected for CCR7. This TCR was recovered from a man in his late teens or twenties in good health. The rearrangement uses TRBV12-5 and TRBJ1-1; D is ambiguous. Sequenced: naive CD8+ T cells sorted from blood. The CDR3 region has the DNA TGTGCTAGTGGTTTGGTACACGTTGCAGACACTGAAGCTTTCTTT. Its protein is CASGLVHVADTEAFF.